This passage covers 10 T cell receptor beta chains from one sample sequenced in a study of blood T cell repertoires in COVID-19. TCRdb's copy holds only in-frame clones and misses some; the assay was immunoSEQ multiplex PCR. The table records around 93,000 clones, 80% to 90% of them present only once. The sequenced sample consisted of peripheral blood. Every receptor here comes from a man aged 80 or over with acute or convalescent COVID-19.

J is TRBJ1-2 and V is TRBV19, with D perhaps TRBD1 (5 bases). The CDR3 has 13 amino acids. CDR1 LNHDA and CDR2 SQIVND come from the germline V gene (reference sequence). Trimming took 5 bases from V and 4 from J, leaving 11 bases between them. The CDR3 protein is CASSVDRSYGYTF. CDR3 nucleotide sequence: TGTGCCAGTAGTGTCGACAGAAGCTATGGCTACACCTTC.

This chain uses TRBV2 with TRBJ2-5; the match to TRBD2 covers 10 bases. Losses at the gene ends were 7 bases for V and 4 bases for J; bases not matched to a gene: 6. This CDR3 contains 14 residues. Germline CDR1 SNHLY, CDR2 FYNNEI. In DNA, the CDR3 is TGTGCCAGCAAGCTAGCGGGGGTCCGAGAGACCCAGTACTTC. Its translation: CASKLAGVRETQYF.

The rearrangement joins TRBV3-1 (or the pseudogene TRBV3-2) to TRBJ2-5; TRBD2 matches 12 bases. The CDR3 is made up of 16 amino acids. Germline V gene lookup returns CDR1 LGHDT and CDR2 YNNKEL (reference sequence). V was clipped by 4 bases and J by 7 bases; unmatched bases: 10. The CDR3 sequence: CASSRSGTSGLLTQYF. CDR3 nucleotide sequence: TGTGCCAGCAGCCGATCCGGGACTAGCGGGCTCTTGACCCAGTACTTC.

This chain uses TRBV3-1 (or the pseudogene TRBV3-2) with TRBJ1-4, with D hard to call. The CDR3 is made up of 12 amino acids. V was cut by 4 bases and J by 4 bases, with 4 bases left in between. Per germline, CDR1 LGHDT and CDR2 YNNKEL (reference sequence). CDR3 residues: CASSPSNEKLFF. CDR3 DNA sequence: TGTGCCAGCAGCCCTAGTAATGAAAAACTGTTTTTT.

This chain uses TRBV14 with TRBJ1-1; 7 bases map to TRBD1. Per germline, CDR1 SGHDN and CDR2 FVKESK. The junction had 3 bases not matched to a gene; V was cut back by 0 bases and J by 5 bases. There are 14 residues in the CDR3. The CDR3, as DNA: TGTGCCAGCAGCCAAGAAAAGGGGGCGACTGAAGCTTTCTTT. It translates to CASSQEKGATEAFF.

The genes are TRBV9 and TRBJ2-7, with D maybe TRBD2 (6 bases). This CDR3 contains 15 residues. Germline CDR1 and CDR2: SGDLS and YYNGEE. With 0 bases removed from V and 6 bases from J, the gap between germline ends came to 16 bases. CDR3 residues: CASSVDAGRFPEQYF. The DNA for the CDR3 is TGTGCCAGCAGCGTAGATGCGGGAAGGTTCCCCGAGCAGTACTTC.

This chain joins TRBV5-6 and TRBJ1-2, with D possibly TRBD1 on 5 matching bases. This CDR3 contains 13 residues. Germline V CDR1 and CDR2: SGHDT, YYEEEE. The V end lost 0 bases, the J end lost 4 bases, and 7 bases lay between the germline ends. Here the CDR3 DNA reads TGTGCCAGCAGCTTGGGACAGCGCTATGGCTACACCTTC. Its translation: CASSLGQRYGYTF. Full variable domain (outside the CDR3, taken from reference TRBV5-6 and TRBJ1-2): DAGVTQSPTHLIKTRGQQVTLRCSPKSGHDTVSWYQQALGQGPQFIFQYYEEEERQRGNFPDRFSGHQFPNYSSELNVNALLLGDSALYLCASSLGQRYGYTFGSGTRLTVV.

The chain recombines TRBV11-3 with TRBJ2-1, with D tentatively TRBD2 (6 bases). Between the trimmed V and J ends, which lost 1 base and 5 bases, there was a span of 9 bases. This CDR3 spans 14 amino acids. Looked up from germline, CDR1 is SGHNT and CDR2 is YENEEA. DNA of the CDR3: TGTGCCAGCAGCTTAGGAGGGGAGGACAATGAGCAGTTCTTC. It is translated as CASSLGGEDNEQFF.

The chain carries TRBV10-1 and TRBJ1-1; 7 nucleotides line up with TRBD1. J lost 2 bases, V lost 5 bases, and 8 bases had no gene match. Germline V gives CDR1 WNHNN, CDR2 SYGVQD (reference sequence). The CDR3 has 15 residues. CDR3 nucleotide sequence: TGCGCCAGCAGTACCGGACAGGTTCTAAACACTGAAGCTTTCTTT. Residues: CASSTGQVLNTEAFF.

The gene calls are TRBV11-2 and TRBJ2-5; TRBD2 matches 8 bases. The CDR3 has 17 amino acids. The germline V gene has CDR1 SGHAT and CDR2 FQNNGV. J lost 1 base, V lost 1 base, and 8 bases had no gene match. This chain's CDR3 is CASSLGPRSGVQETQYF. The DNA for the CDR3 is TGTGCCAGCAGCTTAGGACCCCGTAGCGGGGTCCAAGAGACCCAGTACTTC.